This T cell receptor (beta chain) was documented in a study of somatic mutations in cytotoxic T cells in rheumatoid arthritis. Isolation of the CD4+ and CD8+ populations was accomplished via positive magnetic bead selection, with purity assessed by flow cytometry. The table came from immunoSEQ multiplex PCR; TCRdb's copy has only in-frame clones and leaves some out. The sample holds some 20,000 clones, around 81% seen once. The CDR3 consists of 16 residues. CDR1 and CDR2 from the germline V gene are MNHEY and SMNVEV (reference sequence). J was trimmed by 9 bases and V by 6 bases; bases with no gene match: 14.

Source material: CD8+ T cells sorted from blood. The chain combines TRBV27 with TRBJ2-1; 10 bases align to TRBD2. This TCR derives from an adult with rheumatoid arthritis. CDR3 region: CASSPVGAGGPSEQFF. DNA for the CDR3: TGTGCCAGCAGCCCCGTTGGAGCGGGGGGGCCAAGTGAGCAGTTCTTC.